These T cell receptor beta chains were read from a single sample in a study of T cell responses to AZD1222 COVID-19 vaccine. Method: immunoSEQ multiplex PCR; TCRdb's copy keeps in-frame clones and lacks some. The sample consists of 95,000 to 150,000 clones, approximately 85% of them appearing once. Sample: peripheral blood, taken 28 days after the second AZD1222 dose. These TCRs come from an adult who received the AZD1222 COVID-19 vaccine. Each CDR3 is given with its conserved first and last residue. The order of the fields is J gene, V gene, clone size, D gene, CDR3 protein, CDR3 DNA. A D gene is named only where the DNA matches it firmly. Clone size is given for some rows only: seen once, a few or many times, or a class if the clone is expanded.

TRBJ2-3	TRBV25-1	.	TRBD2	CASSTGGAVTQYF	TGTGCCAGCAGCACGGGGGGGGCGGTGACGCAGTATTTT
TRBJ2-3	TRBV3-1/TRBV3-2	.	.	CASSQDLLGADTQYF	TGTGCCAGCAGCCAAGACCTACTAGGTGCAGATACGCAGTATTTT
TRBJ1-6	TRBV7-2	.	TRBD1	CASSPRTGDNSPLHF	TGTGCCAGCAGCCCCCGGACAGGAGATAATTCACCCCTCCACTTT
TRBJ2-7	TRBV14	.	.	CASSRMLSYEQYF	TGTGCCAGCAGCCGCATGCTTAGCTACGAGCAGTACTTC
TRBJ2-4	TRBV5-1	.	.	CASSQPGPVGKNIQYF	TGCGCCAGCAGCCAGCCGGGGCCCGTCGGCAAAAACATTCAGTACTTC
TRBJ1-3	TRBV19	.	TRBD1	CASSIPGGKRNTIYF	TGTGCCAGTAGTATCCCAGGGGGCAAGAGAAACACCATATATTTT
TRBJ2-3	TRBV9	.	TRBD2	CASSVGGGRISDTQYF	TGTGCCAGCAGCGTAGGCGGGGGGCGCATTTCAGATACGCAGTATTTT
TRBJ2-7	TRBV12-3/TRBV12-4	.	.	CASNLKDGGQYF	TGTGCCAGCAATCTGAAGGACGGCGGGCAGTACTTC
TRBJ1-1	TRBV12-3/TRBV12-4	.	.	CASTPGGVREAFF	TGTGCCAGCACCCCCGGGGGCGTAAGGGAAGCTTTCTTT
TRBJ2-3	TRBV6-6	.	.	CASSTAGTYGTDTQYF	TGTGCCAGCAGTACAGCCGGGACCTACGGCACAGATACGCAGTATTTT
TRBJ1-3	TRBV11-3	.	.	CASSLDMRAGRGSGNTIYF	TGTGCCAGCAGCTTAGATATGAGGGCAGGGCGAGGGTCTGGAAACACCATATATTTT
TRBJ2-5	TRBV13	once	TRBD2	CASSLTGVAGVETQYF	TGTGCCAGCAGCTTAACGGGGGTAGCGGGGGTAGAGACCCAGTACTTC
TRBJ1-5	TRBV10-3	.	TRBD1	CAISELTGSQPQHF	TGTGCCATCAGTGAGCTGACAGGGTCTCAGCCCCAGCATTTT
TRBJ2-2	TRBV4-1	few	TRBD2	CASSQENSGGASTGELFF	TGCGCCAGCAGCCAAGAGAATAGCGGGGGGGCTTCTACCGGGGAGCTGTTTTTT
TRBJ2-5	TRBV6-5	.	TRBD1	CASRNTRGPETQYF	TGTGCCAGCAGAAATACCAGGGGGCCGGAGACCCAGTACTTC
TRBJ1-1	TRBV3-1/TRBV3-2	.	TRBD1	CASSQVLTGTGGIMAFF	TGTGCCAGCAGCCAAGTCTTGACCGGGACAGGGGGCATCATGGCTTTCTTT
TRBJ1-2	TRBV19	.	TRBD1	CASRTTGAGGYTF	TGTGCCAGTAGGACGACAGGGGCGGGCGGCTACACCTTC
TRBJ1-2	TRBV19	.	.	CAGSTGNNYGYTF	TGTGCCGGAAGCACAGGGAATAACTATGGCTACACCTTC
TRBJ1-6	TRBV19	.	.	CASSERSLDSPLHF	TGTGCCAGTAGTGAAAGGTCCTTGGATTCACCCCTCCACTTT
TRBJ1-1	TRBV6-5	once	.	CASGQVGADKAFF	TGTGCCAGCGGTCAGGTGGGGGCGGATAAGGCTTTCTTT
TRBJ1-1	TRBV7-6	.	TRBD1	CASSQEDRNGITEAFF	TGTGCCAGCAGCCAGGAGGACAGGAACGGAATCACTGAAGCTTTCTTT
TRBJ2-3	TRBV7-8	.	TRBD2	CASSLVLAGGTDTQYF	TGTGCCAGCAGCTTAGTGCTAGCGGGGGGGACAGATACGCAGTATTTT
TRBJ2-1	TRBV5-1	.	TRBD2	CASSLGTSGPTAEQFF	TGCGCCAGCAGCTTGGGGACTAGCGGGCCCACCGCTGAGCAGTTCTTC
TRBJ1-2	TRBV6-5	.	TRBD1	CASSFKGTGKNYGYTF	TGTGCCAGCAGTTTTAAGGGGACAGGGAAGAACTATGGCTACACCTTC
TRBJ1-1	TRBV5-4	.	.	CASSLGSRVNTEAFF	TGTGCCAGCAGCTTGGGTTCACGGGTGAACACTGAAGCTTTCTTT
TRBJ2-7	TRBV4-1	.	TRBD1	CASSIDRVRHEQYF	TGCGCCAGCAGCATAGACAGGGTTAGGCACGAGCAGTACTTC
TRBJ2-7	TRBV5-1	once	.	CASSLGEGEQYF	TGCGCCAGCAGCTTGGGCGAGGGGGAGCAGTACTTC
TRBJ2-2	TRBV5-4	.	.	CASSQRRGMPGELFF	TGTGCCAGCAGCCAACGACGGGGGATGCCCGGGGAGCTGTTTTTT
TRBJ1-6	TRBV5-5	.	TRBD1	CASSFEGQGTSPLHF	TGTGCCAGCAGCTTTGAGGGACAGGGAACTTCACCCCTCCACTTT